These 8 T cell receptor beta chains share one sample of origin, sequenced in a study of T-cell memory formation after mild COVID-19. TCRdb reprocessed the 5' RACE reads with MiXCR, giving one entry per CDR3 protein. The sample lists 120,000 to 150,000 distinct CDR3 sequences; about 5.5% were seen once. The material sequenced was PBMCs or a T cell subset sorted from them (not recorded which). The receptors were sampled from an adult woman who had mild COVID-19 (a few samples of this study predate the infection). Cell type and time point are not known.

This clonotype was picked up a small number of times. The rearrangement joins TRBV5-4 to TRBJ2-7, with D hard to call. Per germline, CDR1 SGHNT and CDR2 YYREEE (reference sequence). This CDR3 comprises 14 residues. Trimming took 0 bases from V and 3 from J, leaving 10 bases between them. CDR3 sequence reads: CASSLDWQHYEQYF. The CDR3 DNA is TGTGCCAGCAGCTTGGATTGGCAGCACTACGAGCAGTACTTC.

The CDR3 bases are TGTGCCAGCAGCCAAGAGCAGGGGAACACTGAAGCTTTCTTT. Its translation: CASSQEQGNTEAFF. The J gene is TRBJ1-1, the V gene TRBV3-1; TRBD1 is a possible D gene (5 bases). Per the germline V gene, CDR1 is LGHDT and CDR2 is YNNKEL (reference sequence). This CDR3 is 14 amino acids long. V gave up 0 bases and J gave up 1 base, with 6 bases separating them.

The V and J genes are TRBV9 and TRBJ1-6, with a tentative D call TRBD1 (5 bases). Per the germline V gene, CDR1 is SGDLS and CDR2 is YYNGEE. This CDR3 has 13 amino acids. The germline V and J ends were trimmed by 5 bases and 9 bases, with 12 bases remaining between them. The DNA for the CDR3 is TGTGCCAGCAGTATAGGGGCTATTTCACCCCTCCACTTT. Its protein product is CASSIGAISPLHF.

This clonotype was detected a few times. This chain uses TRBV24-1 with TRBJ2-1, with 11 bases lining up with TRBD2. In germline, CDR1 is KGHDR, CDR2 SFDVKD. The CDR3 spans 16 residues. Losses at the gene ends were 4 bases for V and 4 bases for J; bases not matched to a gene: 5. The CDR3 spells CATSDSPSGGYNEQFF. For the CDR3, the DNA is TGTGCCACCAGTGACTCCCCTAGCGGGGGGTACAATGAGCAGTTCTTC.

This rearrangement joins TRBV4-1 to TRBJ1-4; no definite D call. Germline CDR1 is MGHRA and CDR2 is YSYEKL. The CDR3 totals 16 residues. V lost 5 bases and J 0 bases, leaving 13 bases between the germline ends. The CDR3 sequence: CASSWDWSATNEKLFF. Here the CDR3 DNA reads TGCGCCAGCAGCTGGGATTGGAGTGCAACTAATGAAAAACTGTTTTTT.

The chain links TRBV24-1 to TRBJ2-7, with D possibly matching TRBD1 (6 bases). This CDR3 contains 14 residues. CDR1 is KGHDR, CDR2 SFDVKD, per germline. With 4 bases removed from V and 3 bases from J, the gap between germline ends came to 12 bases. CDR3: CATSDHDRSYEQYF. The CDR3, as DNA: TGTGCCACCAGTGACCACGACAGGAGCTACGAGCAGTACTTC.

The chain employs TRBV5-1 and TRBJ2-3; D is unclear. This CDR3 has 14 residues. The germline V gene has CDR1 SGHRS and CDR2 YFSETQ. Deletions cut 4 bases from V and 6 bases from J, with 15 bases between. The CDR3 DNA is TGCGCCAGCAGCCCCGGTTCACTTCGGGATACGCAGTATTTT. It is translated as CASSPGSLRDTQYF.

This clonotype was seen only a few times. As DNA, the CDR3 is TGTGCCAGCAGTTCTCGAGGGGGGGCCTTTAATGAGCAGTTCTTC. Encoded protein: CASSSRGGAFNEQFF. The V call is TRBV12-3 or TRBV12-4, the J call TRBJ2-1; TRBD2 is a possible D gene (7 bases). The CDR3 loop spans 15 amino acids. V gave up 4 bases and J gave up 7 bases, with 17 bases separating them.